This T cell receptor (beta chain) derives from a study of blood T cells in healthy people across ages. Combining a sample-barcoded 5' primer with a J-beta primer mix, a second PCR ran for 7 to 11 cycles. Using its own MiXCR run on the 5' RACE reads, TCRdb lists one record per CDR3 protein. The sample yields 1.8 million or so distinct CDR3 sequences, about two fifths seen once. As for this clonotype: Its antigen is unidentified. At one end, the junction sequence differs from germline, possibly due to a read error.

This CDR3 has 14 residues. The germline V gene has CDR1 SGHTA and CDR2 FQGNSA. Study results and caveats: Significant beta diversity loss was already apparent by age about 39, declining roughly linearly. Both higher diversity and more naive CD4+ cells marked long-lived donors when set against aged donors. Shifts in expanded clonotypes may have been confounded by donor CMV status, which was unknown. No conclusive comparison of naive versus antigen-experienced cells was possible with unsorted PBMCs.

The origin of this receptor is a human donor in good health. The sample comprised blood. The chain has TRBV7-2 and TRBJ2-7, with D uncertain. The CDR3 coding sequence is TGTGCCAGCAGCTCCCTGGGAATAAACTACGAGCAGAACTTC. Protein product: CASSSLGINYEQNF.